This T cell receptor (beta chain) was captured in a study of T cell responses to AZD1222 COVID-19 vaccine. General observations from the study: It was only a handful of AZD1222 recipients who were seropositive at baseline. Spike was spanned by vaccine-associated CD4 TCRs, which were dominant at 160-218 and 743-854.

In the case of this clone: Antigen unknown.

This table comes from immunoSEQ multiplex PCR, and its TCRdb copy is limited to in-frame clones, with some not included. The repertoire holds approximately 92,000 clones, 87% seen once, with just under 3% in the top ten. V lost 0 bases and J lost 5; bases outside the gene matches: 3. The CDR3 consists of 15 residues. The germline V gene encodes CDR1 SGHNT and CDR2 YENEEA. The chain is built from TRBV11-3 and TRBJ1-4, with 7 positions matching TRBD1. This TCR was recovered from an adult in good health. Sequenced material: peripheral blood, taken on day 0 of AZD1222 vaccination. CDR3 DNA: TGTGCCAGCAGCTTAGAAGGGACAGTAAATGAAAAACTGTTTTTT. Its protein product is CASSLEGTVNEKLFF.